The 25 T cell receptor beta chains given below trace back to one sample, sequenced in a study of blood T cell repertoires in COVID-19. Some clones are missing from TCRdb's copy, which holds only in-frame ones; the method was immunoSEQ multiplex PCR. In the table there are about 180,000 clones, around 87% of which are singletons. Sequenced input: peripheral blood. Receptors were obtained from a middle-aged man with active or convalescent COVID-19.

The chain joins TRBV5-1 to TRBJ1-1, with 9 bases aligning to TRBD1. Germline CDR1 and CDR2: SGHRS and YFSETQ. V was clipped by 4 bases and J by 3 bases; unmatched bases: 13. The CDR3 has 17 residues. The CDR3 loop reads CASSTLQGAAGHTEAFF. The CDR3 region has the DNA TGCGCCAGCAGCACGTTACAGGGGGCGGCGGGGCACACTGAAGCTTTCTTT.

A few counts support this clone. V gene TRBV6-1 combines with J gene TRBJ1-2; D not certain. CDR1 and CDR2 (germline): MNHNS, SASEGT. The CDR3 has 13 residues. Trimming cost V 1 base and J 0 bases, with 3 bases left between them. The CDR3 DNA reads as TGTGCCAGCAGTGAAGTAACTAACTATGGCTACACCTTC. It is translated as CASSEVTNYGYTF.

This chain uses TRBV7-3 with TRBJ2-1; 8 positions match TRBD1. Germline V gene lookup returns CDR1 SGHTA and CDR2 FQGTGA. Unmatched junction bases numbered 2, after V lost 4 bases and J lost 0 bases. The CDR3 spans 15 residues. CDR3 sequence: CASSSGQGSYNEQFF. The CDR3 nucleotides read TGTGCCAGCAGCTCCGGACAGGGCTCCTACAATGAGCAGTTCTTC. Looking up the rest from reference TRBV7-3 and TRBJ2-1 gives the full variable domain: GAGVSQTPSNKVTEKGKYVELRCDPISGHTALYWYRQSLGQGPEFLIYFQGTGAADDSGLPNDRFFAVRPEGSVSTLKIQRTERGDSAVYLCASSSGQGSYNEQFFGPGTRLTVL.

The chain carries TRBV12-3 or TRBV12-4 and TRBJ2-3; D is unresolved. This CDR3 spans 12 amino acids. Trimming pared 6 bases from V and 2 bases from J, leaving 6 bases between. The CDR3 loop is CASSSYTDTQYF. In nucleotides, the CDR3 is TGTGCCAGCAGCTCCTACACAGATACGCAGTATTTT.

J is TRBJ1-3 and V is TRBV9, with a tentative D call TRBD1 (5 bases). Germline lookup yields CDR1 SGDLS and CDR2 YYNGEE. Between the trimmed V and J ends, which lost 2 bases and 4 bases, there was a span of 10 bases. The CDR3 contains 14 residues. This CDR3 reads CASSVSREGNTIYF. Here the CDR3 DNA reads TGTGCCAGCAGCGTTTCCAGGGAAGGAAACACCATATATTTT. Looking up the rest from reference TRBV9 and TRBJ1-3 gives the full variable domain: DSGVTQTPKHLITATGQRVTLRCSPRSGDLSVYWYQQSLDQGLQFLIQYYNGEERAKGNILERFSAQQFPDLHSELNLSSLELGDSALYFCASSVSREGNTIYFGEGSWLTVV.

The chain combines TRBV18 with TRBJ2-2, with D perhaps matching TRBD2 (5 bases). Germline CDR1 and CDR2: KGHSH and LQKENI. The CDR3 extends over 13 amino acids. Trimming took 3 bases from V and 13 from J, leaving 15 bases between them. CDR3 protein: CASSPSQERGLFF. The CDR3 nucleotides are TGTGCCAGCTCACCCTCTCAGGAACGGGGGCTGTTTTTT.

The gene calls are TRBV28 and TRBJ1-2; tentative D call: TRBD1 (6 bases). This CDR3 is 12 amino acids long. Trimming took 7 bases from V and 7 from J, leaving 13 bases between them. Germline CDR1 MDHEN, CDR2 SYDVKM. CDR3 loop: CASTAPGAGYTF. CDR3 nucleotide sequence: TGTGCCAGCACCGCCCCAGGGGCTGGCTACACCTTC.

The chain joins TRBV3-1 (or the pseudogene TRBV3-2) to TRBJ2-3; TRBD2 might be the D (7 bases). Germline values: CDR1 LGHDT, CDR2 YNNKEL (reference sequence). The CDR3 covers 15 residues. The V end lost 1 base, the J end lost 5 bases, and 13 bases lay between the germline ends. The DNA for the CDR3 is TGTGCCAGCAGCCAAGCCGCGGGGGCGGGAGATACGCAGTATTTT. This gives the protein CASSQAAGAGDTQYF.

The chain recombines TRBV3-1 (or the pseudogene TRBV3-2) with TRBJ2-5, with D maybe TRBD1 (5 bases). This CDR3 is built from 15 residues. CDR1 and CDR2 from the germline V gene are LGHDT and YNNKEL (reference sequence). V gave up 0 bases and J gave up 5 bases, with 13 bases separating them. The DNA of the CDR3 is TGTGCCAGCAGCCAAGATTTCAGGGCTGTGGAGACCCAGTACTTC. This encodes CASSQDFRAVETQYF.

The J gene is TRBJ2-3, the V gene TRBV9; 10 bases are a match to TRBD2. With 3 bases clipped from V and 8 bases from J, the junction kept 15 bases outside the gene matches. The length of the CDR3 is 17 residues. Germline V gene lookup returns CDR1 SGDLS and CDR2 YYNGEE. As DNA, the CDR3 is TGTGCCAGCAGCGCCCATAGCGGGGGGCCACGTGGGGGTACGCAGTATTTT. The encoded protein is CASSAHSGGPRGGTQYF.

The J gene is TRBJ1-1, the V gene TRBV18; perhaps TRBD1 as D (6 bases). V was trimmed by 6 bases and J by 2 bases, leaving 13 bases between them. From germline, CDR1 is KGHSH and CDR2 LQKENI. The CDR3 spans 14 residues. The CDR3 DNA follows: TGTGCCAGCTCTATGACACAGGGAAACACTGAAGCTTTCTTT. Encoded protein: CASSMTQGNTEAFF.

The V and J genes are TRBV6-1 and TRBJ1-2, with 9 bases fitting TRBD1. The germline gives CDR1 MNHNS, CDR2 SASEGT. Trimming removed 0 bases from V and 6 bases from J; junction bases left unmatched: 2. The CDR3 covers 14 residues. CDR3 nucleotide sequence: TGTGCCAGCAGTGAAGCTGGGACAGGGAATGGCTACACCTTC. Translating it yields CASSEAGTGNGYTF.

This chain links TRBV5-8 with TRBJ2-3; D gene ambiguous. Germline CDR1 SGHTS, CDR2 YDEGEE. V shed 2 bases and J shed 2 bases, with 9 bases lying between them. CDR3 length equals 14 residues. In DNA form, the CDR3 reads TGTGCCAGCAGCTTTGGGCTTTACACAGATACGCAGTATTTT. It yields the protein CASSFGLYTDTQYF.

The chain employs TRBV15 and TRBJ1-4, with unresolved D. The V end lost 0 bases, the J end lost 4 bases, and 12 bases lay between the germline ends. The CDR3 totals 16 residues. Germline V lookup: CDR1 LNHNV, CDR2 YYDKDF (reference sequence). This chain's CDR3 is CATSRERAGINEKLFF. CDR3 sequence (DNA): TGTGCCACCAGCAGAGAGAGGGCAGGAATTAATGAAAAACTGTTTTTT. The full variable domain, its missing parts supplied by reference TRBV15 and TRBJ1-4, is DAMVIQNPRYQVTQFGKPVTLSCSQTLNHNVMYWYQQKSSQAPKLLFHYYDKDFNNEADTPDNFQSRRPNTSFCFLDIRSPGLGDTAMYLCATSRERAGINEKLFFGSGTQLSVL.

The chain joins TRBV21-1 to TRBJ2-7; TRBD1, the table's D call, was not compared with the DNA. TRBV21-1 constitutes a pseudogene. CDR3 length equals 15 residues. The CDR3 DNA reads TGTGCCAGCAGTAAAGCAGGGACAAAGACCTACGAGCAGTACTTC. Amino acids: CASSKAGTKTYEQYF.

This chain joins TRBV3-1 (or the pseudogene TRBV3-2) and TRBJ1-4; D unclear. The CDR3 runs 15 residues. V gave up 1 base and J gave up 6 bases, with 12 bases separating them. The germline V gene has CDR1 LGHDT and CDR2 YNNKEL (reference sequence). The CDR3 region has the DNA TGTGCCAGCAGCCAAGGGGCCGGGCGGGATGAAAAACTGTTTTTT. Amino acids: CASSQGAGRDEKLFF.

This chain joins TRBV11-2 and TRBJ2-5, with 7 bases identical to TRBD2. This CDR3 contains 13 residues. The germline CDR1 and CDR2 sequences are SGHAT and FQNNGV. J was trimmed by 5 bases and V by 5 bases; bases with no gene match: 5. The CDR3 loop is CASSPRLAETQYF. The CDR3 DNA reads TGTGCCAGCAGCCCCAGACTAGCCGAGACCCAGTACTTC.

This rearrangement joins TRBV19 to TRBJ1-1, with a tentative D call TRBD1 (5 bases). V was pared by 7 bases and J by 4 bases, with 25 bases between. This CDR3 has 17 amino acids. Germline CDR1 is LNHDA and CDR2 is SQIVND (reference sequence). In DNA, the CDR3 is TGTGCCAGTACCACACACTGGGGGGGATCGGTTGGCACTGAAGCTTTCTTT. Translation: CASTTHWGGSVGTEAFF.

This sequence joins TRBV7-9 and TRBJ2-3; D perhaps matches TRBD1 (5 bases). The CDR3 covers 17 residues. CDR1 and CDR2 from the germline V gene are SEHNR and FQNEAQ (reference sequence). Trimming shortened V by 4 bases and J by 5 bases, and 22 bases separated the two germline ends. The CDR3 nucleotides read TGTGCCAGCAGCTCAAGCCTCAGGGAAATTGTGGGAGATACGCAGTATTTT. Translation: CASSSSLREIVGDTQYF.

This rearrangement joins TRBV19 to TRBJ1-5, with D tentatively TRBD1 (6 bases). Trimming removed 1 base from V and 6 bases from J, with 13 bases in between. CDR1 and CDR2 from the germline V gene are LNHDA and SQIVND (reference sequence). The CDR3 has 15 residues. CDR3 sequence: CASSIATGSGQPQHF. In nucleotides, the CDR3 is TGTGCCAGTAGTATAGCGACAGGCTCAGGTCAGCCCCAGCATTTT.

Only one count was recorded for this clone. The chain has TRBV30 and TRBJ1-5; D might be TRBD1 (6 bases). V lost 0 bases, J lost 2 bases, and 11 bases lay in between. CDR3 size: 15 residues. Germline values: CDR1 GTSNPN, CDR2 SVGIG (reference sequence). The CDR3 DNA reads as TGTGCCTGGAGTGTACGAGGGGGTGGCAATCAGCCCCAGCATTTT. Translation gives CAWSVRGGGNQPQHF.

This clone was observed a single time. CDR3 coding DNA: TGTGCCAGCAGCTTACGGTCGCCAGGGGCCAATTCACCCCTCCACTTT. Its translation: CASSLRSPGANSPLHF. The chain is built from TRBV7-2 and TRBJ1-6, with D possibly being TRBD1 (6 bases). CDR3 length: 16 amino acids. Germline CDR1 is SGHTA and CDR2 is FQGNSA. Trimming took off 2 bases at V and 7 bases at J, with 15 bases between the two ends.

The V gene is TRBV7-3, the J gene TRBJ2-3; 7 bases match TRBD1. Per the germline V gene, CDR1 is SGHTA and CDR2 is FQGTGA. The V and J ends lost 7 bases and 3 bases, in that order; junction bases with no gene match: 10. The CDR3 has 15 residues. The CDR3 bases are TGTGCCAGCACTCTTAGTGGGACAGTTACAGATACGCAGTATTTT. Its translation is CASTLSGTVTDTQYF.

V and J are TRBV25-1 and TRBJ1-6, with 10 bases aligning to TRBD1. This CDR3 has 15 amino acids. V lost 6 bases and J lost 6; bases outside the gene matches: 5. Germline V gives CDR1 MGHDK, CDR2 SYGVNS. CDR3 in amino acids: CASSSGTGVNSPLHF. For the CDR3, the DNA is TGTGCCAGCAGCTCGGGGACAGGGGTTAATTCACCCCTCCACTTT.

CDR3 sequence (DNA): TGCGCCAGCAGCCAAGTACGCGGATCCACTGAAGCTTTCTTT. Protein: CASSQVRGSTEAFF. The rearrangement uses TRBV4-1 and TRBJ1-1; D call uncertain. CDR3 size: 14 residues. The germline V gene encodes CDR1 MGHRA and CDR2 YSYEKL. V was cut by 1 base and J by 4 bases, with 10 bases left in between.